Below, one T cell receptor (beta chain) is given with its context. Its antigen is unidentified. The conserved final phenylalanine or tryptophan is absent from the CDR3, which likely points to a read error. A modified ARM-PCR protocol with three rounds of nested PCR amplified TCRbeta. Via MiXCR, TCRdb re-called the multiplex PCR reads, giving one row per CDR3 protein. The table shows about 75,000 distinct CDR3 sequences, with 60% to 85% occurring only once. RNA was extracted from bulk tissue without any cell sorting. The CDR3 length is 17 residues. V lost 11 bases, J lost 1 base, and 17 bases stayed unmatched. The germline CDR1 and CDR2 sequences are MNHEY and SVGAGI. This sample was taken from a study of tumor and adjacent non-tumor tissue in lung cancer. About the study: Samples averaged around 3.9 million productive TCRbeta reads each. Overall study findings and caveats: Compared with tumor, normal lung showed significantly lower TCR diversity.

The sequencing sample was made of lung tumor tissue. J is TRBJ2-1 and V is TRBV6-5; 7 bases are a match to TRBD2. The receptor comes from a woman aged 50 to 65 with non-small cell lung cancer. DNA for the CDR3: TGTGCCTCTACGAGGATTAGCGGGCGGCTATCCTACAATGAGCAGTTCCTC. Protein: CASTRISGRLSYNEQFL.